These 32 T cell receptor beta chains share one sample of origin, sequenced in a study of spatial heterogeneity in lung cancer. TCRdb reanalysed the 5' RACE reads using MiXCR and keeps one entry per CDR3 protein. The repertoire holds just under 95,000 distinct CDR3 sequences, with approximately 12% as singletons. The time point denotes: sample taken at primary tumor resection. The sequences come from PBMCs, collected at surgery. All receptors derive from a male donor with early-stage non-small cell lung cancer.

There are a few counts of this clonotype. The rearrangement joins TRBV6-2 or TRBV6-3 to TRBJ2-7; tentative D call: TRBD1 (6 bases). Per germline, CDR1 MNHEY and CDR2 SVGEGT. The CDR3 runs 12 residues. The V end was cut by 7 bases, the J end by 6 bases, with 13 bases between. The CDR3 loop reads CASKGQTTEQYF. The CDR3 DNA is TGTGCCAGCAAGGGACAAACGACCGAGCAGTACTTC.

The rearrangement uses TRBV6-2 or TRBV6-3 and TRBJ2-7; possible D gene TRBD2, 6 bases. The CDR3 is 11 residues long. Germline V gene sequence: CDR1 MNHEY, CDR2 SVGEGT. Trimming stripped 6 bases from V and 6 bases from J, with 9 bases between. The CDR3 here is CASRRRGEQYF. CDR3 DNA sequence: TGTGCCAGCAGACGGAGGGGCGAGCAGTACTTC.

The V and J genes are TRBV4-1 and TRBJ1-6; weak D call: TRBD1 (6 bases). The germline V and J ends were trimmed by 2 bases and 6 bases, with 11 bases remaining between them. The CDR3 runs to 15 residues. Germline V CDR1 and CDR2: MGHRA, YSYEKL. The CDR3, as DNA: TGCGCCAGCAGCCAAATAGGACAGTCTAATTCACCCCTCCACTTT. It specifies CASSQIGQSNSPLHF.

The table lists this clonotype with a few counts. At one of its ends the junction is not consistent with the germline gene, which may arise from a read error. The rearrangement joins TRBV20-1 to TRBJ2-1; D may be TRBD2 (5 bases). The germline CDR1 and CDR2 sequences are DFQATT and SNEGSKA (reference sequence). This CDR3 spans 9 amino acids. The CDR3 DNA follows: TGTGGAGGTTTCAATGAGCAGTTCTTC. It specifies CGGFNEQFF.

This clonotype was seen at least ten times. The chain recombines TRBV7-9 with TRBJ2-7; D is uncertain. The CDR3 has 14 amino acids. From germline, CDR1 is SEHNR and CDR2 FQNEAQ (reference sequence). V lost 1 base, J lost 2 bases, and 9 bases lay in between. DNA of the CDR3: TGTGCCAGCAGCTTAGGTGACCCACCCTACGAGCAGTACTTC. It is translated as CASSLGDPPYEQYF.

The gene calls are TRBV7-2 and TRBJ2-3, with 9 bases lining up with TRBD2. J was trimmed by 6 bases and V by 1 base; bases with no gene match: 11. This CDR3 has 17 residues. Germline assignment: CDR1 SGHTA and CDR2 FQGNSA. CDR3 in amino acids: CASSLVRLAGLKDTQYF. Written as DNA, the CDR3 is TGTGCCAGCAGCTTAGTGAGGCTAGCGGGGCTTAAGGATACGCAGTATTTT.

This sequence joins TRBV5-1 and TRBJ2-3; 7 bases are shared with TRBD1. Germline V gene sequence: CDR1 SGHRS, CDR2 YFSETQ. The CDR3 totals 16 residues. Trimming at V came to 0 bases and at J to 3 bases, leaving 7 bases not matched to a gene. CDR3 sequence reads: CASSLGGGELTDTQYF. The CDR3 region has the DNA TGCGCCAGCAGCTTGGGAGGGGGCGAGTTAACAGATACGCAGTATTTT.

This chain links TRBV20-1 with TRBJ2-3; D might be TRBD1 or TRBD2, each matching 5 bases. With 7 bases removed from V and 0 bases from J, the gap between germline ends came to 11 bases. The CDR3 has 13 amino acids. Germline V gene data show CDR1 as DFQATT and CDR2 as SNEGSKA (reference sequence). The CDR3, as DNA: TGCAGTGTCTTGGGGGTTAGCACAGATACGCAGTATTTT. Its protein is CSVLGVSTDTQYF.

The chain is built from TRBV2 and TRBJ2-7; D unclear. Between the trimmed V and J ends, which lost 1 base and 0 bases, there was a span of 10 bases. The germline CDR1 and CDR2 sequences are SNHLY and FYNNEI. The CDR3 spans 15 residues. The CDR3 sequence: CASSEDDWASYEQYF. The CDR3 coding sequence is TGTGCCAGCAGTGAAGACGACTGGGCCTCCTACGAGCAGTACTTC.

This chain joins TRBV4-3 and TRBJ2-7; a possible D gene is TRBD2 (5 bases). V was trimmed by 1 base and J by 2 bases, leaving 9 bases between them. From germline, CDR1 is LGHNA and CDR2 YSLEER. CDR3 length equals 14 residues. The CDR3 region has the DNA TGCGCCAGCAGCCAAGTCCGGACTGCCTACGAGCAGTACTTC. This encodes CASSQVRTAYEQYF.

The gene calls are TRBV7-2 and TRBJ2-3; D gene uncertain. From germline, CDR1 is SGHTA and CDR2 FQGNSA. The CDR3 length is 14 residues. Trimming stripped 3 bases from V and 0 bases from J, with 7 bases between. CDR3 nucleotide sequence: TGTGCCAGCAGCTTTTTAACTAGCACAGATACGCAGTATTTT. Protein product: CASSFLTSTDTQYF.

This clonotype has only a few counts. The chain recombines TRBV5-1 with TRBJ2-7, with 11 bases fitting TRBD2. Unmatched junction bases numbered 6, after V lost 5 bases and J lost 2 bases. This CDR3 comprises 15 residues. The germline gives CDR1 SGHRS, CDR2 YFSETQ. The CDR3 spells CASRTTSGATYEQYF. The DNA for the CDR3 is TGCGCCAGCAGAACGACTAGCGGGGCGACCTACGAGCAGTACTTC.

The chain combines TRBV10-3 with TRBJ2-1, with 9 bases matching TRBD1. This CDR3 is 13 amino acids long. V shed 11 bases, J shed 7 bases, and the junction held 9 bases outside the gene matches. CDR1 and CDR2 (germline): ENHRY, SYGVKD. The CDR3 loop reads CAVGGQGKNEQFF. CDR3 nucleotide sequence: TGTGCCGTTGGGGGACAGGGTAAAAATGAGCAGTTCTTC.

A few counts support this clonotype. The V gene is TRBV20-1, the J gene TRBJ1-4, with 7 nucleotides matching TRBD1. With 8 bases clipped from V and 8 bases from J, the junction kept 11 bases outside the gene matches. Germline lookup yields CDR1 DFQATT and CDR2 SNEGSKA (reference sequence). This CDR3 spans 13 amino acids. The CDR3 region has the DNA TGCAGTCTTACAGGGGCTGGTCGGGAAAAACTGTTTTTT. Translated: CSLTGAGREKLFF.

This clonotype was found a few times. This chain connects TRBV4-2 to TRBJ2-3, with D possibly called TRBD1 or TRBD2 (5 bases each). V was clipped by 5 bases and J by 5 bases, with 11 bases between them. The CDR3 contains 13 residues. CDR1 and CDR2 from the germline V gene are LGHNA and YNFKEQ. CDR3 loop: CASSKGTGDTQYF. The CDR3 DNA sequence: TGTGCCAGCAGCAAAGGGACGGGAGATACGCAGTATTTT.

The chain employs TRBV7-2 and TRBJ1-2; D unresolved. This CDR3 has 13 amino acids. Looked up from germline, CDR1 is SGHTA and CDR2 is FQGNSA. V was cut by 1 base and J by 4 bases, with 7 bases left in between. The CDR3 sequence: CASSLDGLYGYTF. CDR3 bases: TGTGCCAGCAGCTTAGACGGGCTCTATGGCTACACCTTC.

Concerning this clonotype itself: Mismatch with germline at one junction end may stem from a read error. The rearrangement joins TRBV30 to TRBJ1-1; TRBD1 might be the D (5 bases). CDR1 and CDR2 from the germline V gene are GTSNPN and SVGIG (reference sequence). The CDR3 is 12 amino acids. The CDR3: CVWAGGITEAFF. CDR3 in DNA: TGTGTCTGGGCCGGGGGTATCACTGAAGCTTTCTTT.

The chain is built from TRBV29-1 and TRBJ1-3; TRBD1 matches 10 bases. V lost 6 bases, J lost 6 bases, and 2 bases stayed unmatched. CDR3 length: 12 amino acids. CDR1 SQVTM and CDR2 ANQGSEA come from the germline V gene. The CDR3 region is CSVGQGKNTIYF. The CDR3 DNA follows: TGCAGCGTGGGACAGGGGAAAAACACCATATATTTT.

This chain joins TRBV6-2 or TRBV6-3 and TRBJ2-1; 13 nucleotides match TRBD2. CDR1 is MNHEY, CDR2 SVGEGT, per germline. The trim removed 2 bases at V and 7 bases at J, leaving 8 bases unmatched. This CDR3 is 17 amino acids long. The CDR3 coding sequence is TGTGCCAGCAGTTACAGCACTAGCGGGAGGGCGGTGAATGAGCAGTTCTTC. Protein sequence: CASSYSTSGRAVNEQFF.

This clonotype showed up many times. The chain uses TRBV7-3 and TRBJ2-1; possible D gene TRBD1, 6 bases. V lost 5 bases and J 0 bases, leaving 11 bases between the germline ends. The CDR3 has 15 residues. Germline V gene sequence: CDR1 SGHTA, CDR2 FQGTGA. CDR3: CASSEGGSSYNEQFF. The CDR3 bases are TGTGCCAGCAGCGAAGGGGGAAGCTCCTACAATGAGCAGTTCTTC.

This chain links TRBV11-1 with TRBJ2-5; the D gene is possibly TRBD1 (6 bases). The V end lost 4 bases, the J end lost 5 bases, and 14 bases lay between the germline ends. The CDR3 is 14 residues long. Looked up from germline, CDR1 is SGHAT and CDR2 is FQDESV (reference sequence). The CDR3 bases are TGTGCCAGCAGCTCCTCCAGGGGCCGGGAGACCCAGTACTTC. Amino acid sequence: CASSSSRGRETQYF.

This clonotype appeared a few times. The chain uses TRBV5-1 and TRBJ1-6; weak D call: TRBD1 (5 bases). V dropped 0 bases and J dropped 7 bases, with 8 bases sitting between them. The CDR3 spans 14 residues. Germline V gene sequence: CDR1 SGHRS, CDR2 YFSETQ. CDR3 amino acids: CASSLATANSPLHF. DNA for the CDR3: TGCGCCAGCAGCTTGGCGACAGCAAATTCACCCCTCCACTTT.

The gene calls are TRBV4-3 and TRBJ1-6; perhaps TRBD1 as D (6 bases). Germline CDR1 and CDR2: LGHNA and YSLEER. Trimming removed 0 bases from V and 9 bases from J, with 12 bases in between. This CDR3 spans 15 amino acids. This CDR3 is CASSQDPTGSSPLHF. CDR3 DNA sequence: TGCGCCAGCAGCCAAGATCCAACAGGGTCTTCACCCCTCCACTTT.

This clonotype has a handful of counts. V is TRBV7-8 and J is TRBJ2-5, with 13 nucleotides matching TRBD2. V gave up 3 bases and J gave up 5 bases; unmatched junction bases: 6. Per the germline V gene, CDR1 is SGHVS and CDR2 is FQNEAQ. The CDR3 totals 16 residues. In DNA form, the CDR3 reads TGTGCCAGCAGCTTGACTAGCGGGGGGTCATGGGAGACCCAGTACTTC. It yields the protein CASSLTSGGSWETQYF.

The chain has TRBV28 and TRBJ2-1; TRBD1 matches at 9 bases. Germline V lookup: CDR1 MDHEN, CDR2 SYDVKM. V gave up 6 bases and J gave up 7 bases; unmatched junction bases: 10. CDR3 length equals 15 residues. CDR3 protein: CASRPGQGRRNEQFF. DNA of the CDR3: TGTGCCAGCAGACCTGGACAGGGGAGAAGGAATGAGCAGTTCTTC.

There are a few counts of this clonotype. The J gene is TRBJ2-5, the V gene TRBV5-1; 9 bases are shared with TRBD2. Losses at the gene ends were 0 bases for V and 1 base for J; bases not matched to a gene: 10. Germline CDR1 is SGHRS and CDR2 is YFSETQ. The CDR3 runs to 18 residues. The CDR3 DNA is TGCGCCAGCAGCTTGGTTCGGGCTAGCGGGGCCGTCCAAGAGACCCAGTACTTC. This encodes CASSLVRASGAVQETQYF. Full variable domain (rest looked up from reference TRBV5-1 and TRBJ2-5): KAGVTQTPRYLIKTRGQQVTLSCSPISGHRSVSWYQQTPGQGLQFLFEYFSETQRNKGNFPGRFSGRQFSNSRSEMNVSTLELGDSALYLCASSLVRASGAVQETQYFGPGTRLLVL.

This clonotype was counted ten times or more. The chain carries TRBV6-1 and TRBJ1-1, with 8 nucleotides matching TRBD1. Germline trimming cut 6 bases from V and 1 base from J; bases unmatched to any gene: 1. Germline V lookup: CDR1 MNHNS, CDR2 SASEGT. The CDR3 runs 13 residues. CDR3 residues: CASSGQGNTEAFF. DNA of the CDR3: TGTGCCAGCAGCGGACAGGGGAACACTGAAGCTTTCTTT.

This clonotype came up many times. V usage is TRBV6-1 and J usage is TRBJ1-4, with a possible D match to TRBD1 (5 bases). Germline CDR1 is MNHNS and CDR2 is SASEGT. V lost 2 bases, J lost 3 bases, and 10 bases lay in between. The CDR3 length is 15 residues. Here the CDR3 reads CASSEWGSANEKLFF. The CDR3, as DNA: TGTGCCAGCAGTGAATGGGGCAGTGCTAATGAAAAACTGTTTTTT.

The V gene is TRBV10-3, the J gene TRBJ2-1; 12 positions agree with TRBD2. V trimming: 6 bases; J trimming: 6 bases; junction bases outside the gene matches: 6. The CDR3 is 15 residues long. Germline lookup yields CDR1 ENHRY and CDR2 SYGVKD. CDR3 nucleotide sequence: TGTGCCATCAGACCCGGACTAGCGGGACTCAATGAGCAGTTCTTC. Protein: CAIRPGLAGLNEQFF.

This chain uses TRBV29-1 with TRBJ2-5; 8 bases are shared with TRBD1. Germline values: CDR1 SQVTM, CDR2 ANQGSEA. The CDR3 totals 13 residues. J lost 5 bases, V lost 4 bases, and 6 bases had no gene match. CDR3 region: CSVAGTGRETQYF. The CDR3, as DNA: TGCAGCGTTGCCGGGACAGGACGGGAGACCCAGTACTTC. The whole variable domain, remainder taken from reference TRBV29-1 and TRBJ2-5, is SAVISQKPSRDICQRGTSLTIQCQVDSQVTMMFWYRQQPGQSLTLIATANQGSEATYESGFVIDKFPISRPNLTFSTLTVSNMSPEDSSIYLCSVAGTGRETQYFGPGTRLLVL.

This clonotype was observed a single time. The chain is built from TRBV7-2 and TRBJ2-5, with 10 positions matching TRBD2. There are 15 residues in the CDR3. After removal of 2 bases from V and 2 bases from J, the junction contained 2 bases not matched to a gene. The V gene's germline CDR1 is SGHTA and CDR2 FQGNSA. The CDR3: CASSLMGLAQETQYF. The CDR3 DNA follows: TGTGCCAGCAGCTTAATGGGACTAGCGCAAGAGACCCAGTACTTC.

This clonotype was seen repeatedly, ten times or more. The chain uses TRBV12-3 or TRBV12-4 and TRBJ1-2; D is undetermined. This CDR3 has 12 residues. Trimming shortened V by 4 bases and J by 5 bases, and 8 bases separated the two germline ends. The CDR3 reads CASSSPGYGYTF. CDR3 nucleotides: TGTGCCAGCAGTTCCCCAGGATATGGCTACACCTTC.